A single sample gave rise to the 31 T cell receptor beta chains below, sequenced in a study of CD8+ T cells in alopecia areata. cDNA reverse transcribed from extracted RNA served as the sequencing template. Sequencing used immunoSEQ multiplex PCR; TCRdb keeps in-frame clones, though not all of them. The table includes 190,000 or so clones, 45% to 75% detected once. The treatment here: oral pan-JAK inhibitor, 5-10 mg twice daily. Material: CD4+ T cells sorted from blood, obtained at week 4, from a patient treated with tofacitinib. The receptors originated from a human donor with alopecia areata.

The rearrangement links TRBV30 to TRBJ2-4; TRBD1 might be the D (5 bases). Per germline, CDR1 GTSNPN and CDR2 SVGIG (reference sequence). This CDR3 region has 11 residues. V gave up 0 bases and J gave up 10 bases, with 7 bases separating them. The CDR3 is CAWSVRGIQYF. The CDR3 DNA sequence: TGTGCCTGGAGTGTAAGGGGTATTCAGTACTTC.

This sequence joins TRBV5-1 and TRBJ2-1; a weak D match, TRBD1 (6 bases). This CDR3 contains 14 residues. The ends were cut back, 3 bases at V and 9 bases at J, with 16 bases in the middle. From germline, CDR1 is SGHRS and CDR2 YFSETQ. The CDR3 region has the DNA TGCGCCAGCAGCTCTAGGACAGCCACCGGTGAGCAGTTCTTC. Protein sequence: CASSSRTATGEQFF.

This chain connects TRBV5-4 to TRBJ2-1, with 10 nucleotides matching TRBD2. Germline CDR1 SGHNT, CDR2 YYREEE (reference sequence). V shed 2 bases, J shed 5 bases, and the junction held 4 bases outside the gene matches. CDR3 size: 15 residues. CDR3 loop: CASSLVLAGNNEQFF. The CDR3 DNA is TGTGCCAGCAGCTTAGTACTAGCGGGGAACAATGAGCAGTTCTTC.

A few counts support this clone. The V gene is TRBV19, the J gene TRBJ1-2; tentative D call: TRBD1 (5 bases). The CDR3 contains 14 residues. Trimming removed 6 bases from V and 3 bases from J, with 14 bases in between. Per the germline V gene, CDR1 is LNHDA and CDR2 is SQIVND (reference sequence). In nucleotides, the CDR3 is TGTGCCAGTAGGACCCAAGACAGACACTATGGCTACACCTTC. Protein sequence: CASRTQDRHYGYTF.

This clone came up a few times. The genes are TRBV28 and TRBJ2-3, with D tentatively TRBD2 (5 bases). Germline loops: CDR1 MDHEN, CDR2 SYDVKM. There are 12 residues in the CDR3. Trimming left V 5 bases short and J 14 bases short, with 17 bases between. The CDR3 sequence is CASSEDLKGWYF. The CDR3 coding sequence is TGTGCCAGCAGTGAGGACTTAAAAGGGTGGTATTTT.

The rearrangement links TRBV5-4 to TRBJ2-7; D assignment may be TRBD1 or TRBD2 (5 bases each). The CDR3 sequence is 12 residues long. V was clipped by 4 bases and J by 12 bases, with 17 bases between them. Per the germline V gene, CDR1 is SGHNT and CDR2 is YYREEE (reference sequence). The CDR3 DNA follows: TGTGCCAGCAGCGTCGGGACCGGCTATCTGTACTTC. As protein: CASSVGTGYLYF.

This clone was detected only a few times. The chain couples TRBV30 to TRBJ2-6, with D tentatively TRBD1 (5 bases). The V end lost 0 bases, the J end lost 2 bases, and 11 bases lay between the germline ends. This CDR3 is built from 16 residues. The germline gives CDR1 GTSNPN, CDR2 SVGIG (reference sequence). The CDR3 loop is CAWSVDREPGANVLTF. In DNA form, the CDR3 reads TGTGCCTGGAGTGTAGACAGAGAGCCTGGGGCCAACGTCCTGACTTTC.

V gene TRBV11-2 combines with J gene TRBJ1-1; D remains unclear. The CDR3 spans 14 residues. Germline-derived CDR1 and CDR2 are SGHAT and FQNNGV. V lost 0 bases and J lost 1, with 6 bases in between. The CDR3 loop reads CASSLERRNTEAFF. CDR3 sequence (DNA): TGTGCCAGCAGCTTAGAGCGCAGGAACACTGAAGCTTTCTTT.

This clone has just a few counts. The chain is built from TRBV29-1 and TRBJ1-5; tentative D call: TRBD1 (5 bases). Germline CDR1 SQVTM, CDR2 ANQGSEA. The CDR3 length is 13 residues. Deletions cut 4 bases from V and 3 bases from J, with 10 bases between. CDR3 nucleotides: TGCAGCGTTGGGGCGGACAACAATCAGCCCCAGCATTTT. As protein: CSVGADNNQPQHF. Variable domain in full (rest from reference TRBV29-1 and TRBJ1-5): SAVISQKPSRDICQRGTSLTIQCQVDSQVTMMFWYRQQPGQSLTLIATANQGSEATYESGFVIDKFPISRPNLTFSTLTVSNMSPEDSSIYLCSVGADNNQPQHFGDGTRLSIL.

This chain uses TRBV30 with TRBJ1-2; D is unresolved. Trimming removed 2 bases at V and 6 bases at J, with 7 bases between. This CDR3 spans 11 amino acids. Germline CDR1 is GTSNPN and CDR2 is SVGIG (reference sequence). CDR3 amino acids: CAWSLIHGYTF. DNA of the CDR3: TGTGCCTGGAGTCTGATCCATGGCTACACCTTC.

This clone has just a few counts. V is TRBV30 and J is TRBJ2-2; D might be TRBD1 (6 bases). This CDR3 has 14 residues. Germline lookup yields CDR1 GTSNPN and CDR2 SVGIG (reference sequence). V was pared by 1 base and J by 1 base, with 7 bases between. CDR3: CAWSAGVNTGELFF. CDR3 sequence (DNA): TGTGCCTGGAGTGCAGGGGTGAACACCGGGGAGCTGTTTTTT.

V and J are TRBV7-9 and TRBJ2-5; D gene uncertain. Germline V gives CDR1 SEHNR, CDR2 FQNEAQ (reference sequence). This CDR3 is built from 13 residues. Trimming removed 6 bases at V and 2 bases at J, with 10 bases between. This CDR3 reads CASSRRQQETQYF. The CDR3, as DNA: TGTGCCAGCAGTCGGCGGCAGCAAGAGACCCAGTACTTC.

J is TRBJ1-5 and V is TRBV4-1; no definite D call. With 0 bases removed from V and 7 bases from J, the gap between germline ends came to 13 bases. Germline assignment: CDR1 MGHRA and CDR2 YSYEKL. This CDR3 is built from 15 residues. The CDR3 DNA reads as TGCGCCAGCAGCCAAGATGAGACTTTTTGGCAGCCCCAGCATTTT. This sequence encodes CASSQDETFWQPQHF.

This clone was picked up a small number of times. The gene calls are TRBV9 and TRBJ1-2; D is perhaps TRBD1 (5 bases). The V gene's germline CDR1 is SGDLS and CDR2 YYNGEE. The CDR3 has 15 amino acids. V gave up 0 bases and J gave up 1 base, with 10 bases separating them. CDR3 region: CASSVGQGNNYGYTF. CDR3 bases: TGTGCCAGCAGCGTAGGTCAGGGTAATAACTATGGCTACACCTTC.

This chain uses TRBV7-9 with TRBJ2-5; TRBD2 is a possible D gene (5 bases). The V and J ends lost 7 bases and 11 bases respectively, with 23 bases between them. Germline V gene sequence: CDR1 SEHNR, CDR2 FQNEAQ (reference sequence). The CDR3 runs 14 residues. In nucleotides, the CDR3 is TGTGCCAGCACCTCCACCCTCGCCCCCTCGGGACAGTACTTC. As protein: CASTSTLAPSGQYF.

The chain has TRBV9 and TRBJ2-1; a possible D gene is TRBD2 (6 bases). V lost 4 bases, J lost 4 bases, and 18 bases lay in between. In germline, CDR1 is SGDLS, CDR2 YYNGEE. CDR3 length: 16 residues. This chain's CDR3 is CASSLRPGLPYNEQFF. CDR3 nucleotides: TGTGCCAGCAGCCTACGTCCGGGACTCCCATACAATGAGCAGTTCTTC.

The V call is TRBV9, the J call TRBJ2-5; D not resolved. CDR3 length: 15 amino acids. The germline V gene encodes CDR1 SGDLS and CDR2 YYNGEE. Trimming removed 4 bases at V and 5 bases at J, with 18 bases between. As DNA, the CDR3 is TGTGCCAGCAGCTCCACCCCGGGCGTCGGGGAGACCCAGTACTTC. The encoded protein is CASSSTPGVGETQYF.

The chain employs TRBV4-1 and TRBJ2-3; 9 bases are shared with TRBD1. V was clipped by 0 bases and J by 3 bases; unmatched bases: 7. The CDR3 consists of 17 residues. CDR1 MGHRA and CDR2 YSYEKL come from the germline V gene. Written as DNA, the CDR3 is TGCGCCAGCAGCCAAGATCCATGGGACAGGGCTACAGATACGCAGTATTTT. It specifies CASSQDPWDRATDTQYF.

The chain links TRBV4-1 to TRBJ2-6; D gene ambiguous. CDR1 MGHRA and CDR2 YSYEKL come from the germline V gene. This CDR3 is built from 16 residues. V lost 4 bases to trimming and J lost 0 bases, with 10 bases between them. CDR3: CASSPTGRSGANVLTF. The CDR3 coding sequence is TGCGCCAGCAGCCCGACCGGACGCTCTGGGGCCAACGTCCTGACTTTC.

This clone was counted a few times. CDR3 protein: CASSLDRSDTYEQYF. The CDR3 DNA reads as TGTGCCAGCAGCTTAGATCGATCGGACACCTACGAGCAGTACTTC. The rearrangement links TRBV11-2 to TRBJ2-7, with D tentatively TRBD1 (5 bases). Germline-derived CDR1 and CDR2 are SGHAT and FQNNGV. The V gene lost 0 bases and the J gene lost 2 bases, with 11 bases spanning the gap. CDR3 length: 15 residues.

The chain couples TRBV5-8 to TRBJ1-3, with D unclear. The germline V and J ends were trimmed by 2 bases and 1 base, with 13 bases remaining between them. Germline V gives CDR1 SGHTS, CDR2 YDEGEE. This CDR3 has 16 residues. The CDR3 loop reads CASSFRQETSGNTIYF. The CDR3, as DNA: TGTGCCAGCAGCTTTCGTCAGGAGACTTCTGGAAACACCATATATTTT.

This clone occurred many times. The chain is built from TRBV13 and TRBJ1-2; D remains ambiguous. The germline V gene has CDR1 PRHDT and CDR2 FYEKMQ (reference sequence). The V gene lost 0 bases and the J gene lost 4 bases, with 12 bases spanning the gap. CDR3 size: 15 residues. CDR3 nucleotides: TGTGCCAGCAGCTTAGGCCTTCGGGATGGCTATGGCTACACCTTC. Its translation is CASSLGLRDGYGYTF.

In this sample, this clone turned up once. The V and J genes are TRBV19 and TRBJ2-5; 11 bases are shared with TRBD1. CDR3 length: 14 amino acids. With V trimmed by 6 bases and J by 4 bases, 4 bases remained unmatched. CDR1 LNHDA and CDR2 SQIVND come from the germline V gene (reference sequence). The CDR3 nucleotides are TGTGCCAGTAGGGCCGGGACAGGGGGAGAGACCCAGTACTTC. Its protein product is CASRAGTGGETQYF.

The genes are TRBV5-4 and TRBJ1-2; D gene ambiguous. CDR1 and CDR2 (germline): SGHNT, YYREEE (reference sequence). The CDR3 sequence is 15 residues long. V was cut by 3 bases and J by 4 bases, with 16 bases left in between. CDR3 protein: CASSYLPWETYGYTF. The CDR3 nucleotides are TGTGCCAGCAGCTACCTACCGTGGGAGACCTATGGCTACACCTTC.

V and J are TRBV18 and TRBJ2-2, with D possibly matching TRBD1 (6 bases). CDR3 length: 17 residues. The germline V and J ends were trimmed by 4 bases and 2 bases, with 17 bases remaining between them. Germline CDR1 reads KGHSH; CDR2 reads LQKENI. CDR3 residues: CASSQKVGTPNTGELFF. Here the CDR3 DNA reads TGTGCCAGCTCACAAAAGGTCGGGACACCTAACACCGGGGAGCTGTTTTTT.

As DNA, the CDR3 is TGTGCCAGCAGCCTGGGACAGGGGATCCACGAGCAGTACTTC. Translating gives CASSLGQGIHEQYF. The chain links TRBV5-4 to TRBJ2-7, with 10 bases identical to TRBD1. CDR1 and CDR2 from the germline V gene are SGHNT and YYREEE (reference sequence). The CDR3 spans 14 residues. J lost 5 bases, V lost 4 bases, and 6 bases had no gene match.

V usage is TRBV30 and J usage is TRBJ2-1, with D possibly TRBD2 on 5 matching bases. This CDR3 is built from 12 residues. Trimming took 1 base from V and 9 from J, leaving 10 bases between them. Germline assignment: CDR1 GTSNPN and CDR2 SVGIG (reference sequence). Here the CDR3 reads CAWSAGITEQFF. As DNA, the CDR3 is TGTGCCTGGAGTGCCGGGATCACTGAGCAGTTCTTC.

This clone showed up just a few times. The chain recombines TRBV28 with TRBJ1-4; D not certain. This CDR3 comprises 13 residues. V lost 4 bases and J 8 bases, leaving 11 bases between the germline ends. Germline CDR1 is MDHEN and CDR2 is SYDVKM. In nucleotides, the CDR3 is TGTGCCAGCAGTTGGGGAAATAAGGAAAAACTGTTTTTT. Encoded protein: CASSWGNKEKLFF.

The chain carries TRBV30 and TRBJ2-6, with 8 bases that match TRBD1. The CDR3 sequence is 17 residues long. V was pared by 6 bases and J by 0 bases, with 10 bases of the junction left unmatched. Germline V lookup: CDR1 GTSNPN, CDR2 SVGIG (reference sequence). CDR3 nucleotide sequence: TGTGCCTGTCTACCTGGACAGGGCCTCTCTGGGGCCAACGTCCTGACTTTC. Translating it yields CACLPGQGLSGANVLTF. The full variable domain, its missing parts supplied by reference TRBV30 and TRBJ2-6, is SQTIHQWPATLVQPVGSPLSLECTVEGTSNPNLYWYRQAAGRGLQLLFYSVGIGQISSEVPQNLSASRPQDRQFILSSKKLLLSDSGFYLCACLPGQGLSGANVLTFGAGSRLTVL.

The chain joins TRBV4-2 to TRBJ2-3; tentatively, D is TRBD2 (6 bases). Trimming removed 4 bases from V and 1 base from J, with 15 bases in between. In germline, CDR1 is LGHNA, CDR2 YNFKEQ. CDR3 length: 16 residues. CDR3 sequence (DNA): TGTGCCAGCAGCCTCCTCCGCGGCGGGGGCACAGATACGCAGTATTTT. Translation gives CASSLLRGGGTDTQYF.

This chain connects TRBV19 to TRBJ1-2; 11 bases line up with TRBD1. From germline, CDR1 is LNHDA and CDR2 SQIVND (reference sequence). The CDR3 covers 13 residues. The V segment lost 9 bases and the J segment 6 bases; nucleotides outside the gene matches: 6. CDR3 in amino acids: CASRDRGNDGYTF. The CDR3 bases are TGTGCCAGCCGGGACAGGGGGAACGATGGCTACACCTTC.